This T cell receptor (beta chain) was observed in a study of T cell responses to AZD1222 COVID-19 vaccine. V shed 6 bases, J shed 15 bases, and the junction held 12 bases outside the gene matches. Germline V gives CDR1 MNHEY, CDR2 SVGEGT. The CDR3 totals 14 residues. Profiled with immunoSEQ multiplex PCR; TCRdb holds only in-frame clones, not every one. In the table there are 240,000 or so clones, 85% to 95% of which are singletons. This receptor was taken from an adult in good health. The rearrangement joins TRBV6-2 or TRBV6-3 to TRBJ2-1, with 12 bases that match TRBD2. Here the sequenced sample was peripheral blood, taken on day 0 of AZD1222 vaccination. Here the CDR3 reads CASSPGTSGSNSFF. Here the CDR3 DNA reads TGTGCCAGCAGCCCTGGGACTAGCGGGTCAAATTCGTTCTTC.